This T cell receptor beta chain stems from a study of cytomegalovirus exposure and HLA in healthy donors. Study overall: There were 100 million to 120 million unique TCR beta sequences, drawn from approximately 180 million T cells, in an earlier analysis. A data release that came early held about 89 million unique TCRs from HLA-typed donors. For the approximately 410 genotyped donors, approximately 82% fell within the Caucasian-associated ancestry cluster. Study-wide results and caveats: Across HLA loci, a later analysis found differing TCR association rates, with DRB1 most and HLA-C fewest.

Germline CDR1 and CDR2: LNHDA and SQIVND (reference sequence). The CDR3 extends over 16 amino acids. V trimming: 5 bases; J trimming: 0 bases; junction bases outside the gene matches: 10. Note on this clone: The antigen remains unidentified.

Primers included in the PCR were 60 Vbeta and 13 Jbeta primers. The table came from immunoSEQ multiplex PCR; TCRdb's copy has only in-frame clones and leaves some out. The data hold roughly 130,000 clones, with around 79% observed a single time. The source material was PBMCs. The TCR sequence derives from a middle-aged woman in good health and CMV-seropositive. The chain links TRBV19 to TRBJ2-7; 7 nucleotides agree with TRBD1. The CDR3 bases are TGTGCCAGTAGTCGCAACAGGGGTAGGGGCTCCTACGAGCAGTACTTC. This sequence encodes CASSRNRGRGSYEQYF.